This is a list of T cell receptor beta chains from one sample in a study of OX40 agonist ivuxolimab in advanced cancers. Using immunoSEQ multiplex PCR, the repertoire was profiled, and TCRdb retains in-frame clones only, with some absent. Of tens of thousands of clones listed, around nine tenths are singletons. Sequenced material: CD4+ or CD8+ T cells sorted from blood, taken in a trial of the OX40 agonist ivuxolimab. Receptors were obtained from an adult with an advanced solid tumor such as melanoma, head and neck, liver or kidney cancer. The CDR3 runs from the conserved cysteine through the conserved F or W. D genes are given only for firm matches. Where a row states a size, it is once, few, many or the class of an expanded clone; other rows omit it.

clone size	V gene	J gene	D gene	CDR3 protein	CDR3 DNA
-	TRBV19	TRBJ2-3	TRBD2	CASSIGLAPTDTQYF	TGTGCCAGTAGTATAGGACTAGCGCCCACAGATACGCAGTATTTT
-	TRBV28	TRBJ2-4	TRBD2	CASSSPGKRGALAKNIQYF	TGTGCCAGCAGTTCCCCTGGCAAGCGGGGGGCGTTAGCCAAAAACATTCAGTACTTC
-	TRBV19	TRBJ1-4	-	CASSDPRASTNEKLFF	TGTGCCAGTAGTGATCCCCGGGCTTCAACTAATGAAAAACTGTTTTTT
-	TRBV6-1	TRBJ2-7	TRBD1	CASSELDRAFYEQYF	TGTGCCAGCAGTGAATTGGACAGGGCCTTCTACGAGCAGTACTTC
-	TRBV6-4	TRBJ2-3	TRBD1	CASSRTGRTDTQYF	TGTGCCAGCAGCAGGACAGGGAGGACAGATACGCAGTATTTT
-	TRBV7-2	TRBJ2-7	TRBD1	CASSLRTGTHYEQYF	TGTGCCAGCAGCTTGCGGACAGGCACGCACTACGAGCAGTACTTC
-	TRBV28	TRBJ1-2	-	CASSTSHGYTF	TGTGCCAGCAGTACATCTCATGGCTACACCTTC
-	TRBV5-4	TRBJ2-5	TRBD1	CASSQAPGQGRETQYF	TGTGCCAGCAGCCAAGCCCCGGGACAGGGGAGGGAGACCCAGTACTTC
once	TRBV4-3	TRBJ2-5	-	CASSQDPGASETQYF	TGCGCCAGCAGCCAAGATCCCGGGGCAAGTGAGACCCAGTACTTC
few	TRBV11-3	TRBJ2-3	TRBD2	CASSRSGSPDTQYF	TGTGCCAGCAGCCGTAGCGGGAGTCCGGATACGCAGTATTTT
once	TRBV11-2	TRBJ2-5	-	CASSLAGETQYF	TGTGCCAGCAGCTTAGCGGGAGAGACCCAGTACTTC
-	TRBV6-1	TRBJ1-6	TRBD1	CASRFPGQNSPLHF	TGTGCCAGCAGGTTTCCGGGACAGAATTCACCCCTCCACTTT
-	TRBV29-1	TRBJ2-6	TRBD1	CSVELGQGPGANVLTF	TGCAGCGTTGAATTAGGACAGGGGCCCGGGGCCAACGTCCTGACTTTC
-	TRBV5-8	TRBJ1-1	-	CASSPFRGANTEAFF	TGTGCCAGCAGCCCGTTTCGGGGGGCGAACACTGAAGCTTTCTTT
-	TRBV7-2	TRBJ2-2	-	CASSLVGRTGELFF	TGTGCCAGCAGCTTAGTAGGGCGGACCGGGGAGCTGTTTTTT
-	TRBV18	TRBJ1-3	-	CASSPPDLSGNTIYF	TGTGCCAGCTCACCCCCGGACCTCTCTGGAAACACCATATATTTT
-	TRBV6-4	TRBJ1-1	TRBD1	CASSDRDRGTEAFF	TGTGCCAGCAGTGACCGGGACAGGGGCACTGAAGCTTTCTTT
-	TRBV7-2	TRBJ1-1	TRBD1	CASSLALIFGQGAGGAFF	TGTGCCAGCAGCTTAGCGCTAATATTCGGACAGGGGGCGGGCGGAGCTTTCTTT
-	TRBV7-9	TRBJ2-5	-	CASSLGADQETQYF	TGTGCCAGCAGCTTAGGGGCCGACCAAGAGACCCAGTACTTC
-	TRBV7-9	TRBJ2-7	TRBD1	CASSSGTGGKGSYEQYF	TGTGCCAGCAGCTCCGGGACAGGGGGCAAAGGGTCCTACGAGCAGTACTTC
-	TRBV5-4	TRBJ1-2	-	CASTGGGARGQGYTF	TGTGCCAGCACCGGAGGGGGGGCGCGGGGTCAGGGCTACACCTTC
-	TRBV7-3	TRBJ2-3	-	CASSLIFGNTDTQYF	TGTGCCAGCAGCTTAATTTTTGGCAACACAGATACGCAGTATTTT
-	TRBV6-4	TRBJ1-2	-	CASSSLQGGYTF	TGTGCCAGCAGTTCCCTCCAAGGTGGCTACACCTTC
-	TRBV7-2	TRBJ1-5	-	CASSLGDLSNQPQHF	TGTGCCAGCAGCTTAGGAGATCTTAGCAATCAGCCCCAGCATTTT
-	TRBV5-8	TRBJ1-5	TRBD1	CASSFGQGTNQPQHF	TGTGCCAGCAGCTTCGGACAGGGGACAAATCAGCCCCAGCATTTT
-	TRBV28	TRBJ1-2	-	CASSLGQTYGYTF	TGTGCCAGCAGTTTAGGGCAGACCTATGGCTACACCTTC
-	TRBV11-2	TRBJ1-1	-	CASSLRGTTEAFF	TGTGCCAGCAGCTTACGGGGTACGACTGAAGCTTTCTTT
once	TRBV2	TRBJ1-4	-	CASKEGRSNEKLFF	TGTGCCAGCAAGGAGGGACGGTCAAATGAAAAACTGTTTTTT
-	TRBV11-2	TRBJ2-7	TRBD2	CASTASGTSRHEQYF	TGTGCCAGCACCGCATCTGGGACTAGCAGGCACGAGCAGTACTTC
-	TRBV7-6	TRBJ2-3	TRBD2	CASSRLASTDTQYF	TGTGCCAGCAGCAGACTAGCGAGCACAGATACGCAGTATTTT
-	TRBV29-1	TRBJ2-7	TRBD2	CSVSVPSGGLSYEQYF	TGCAGCGTTTCCGTTCCTAGCGGGGGCCTCTCCTACGAGCAGTACTTC
-	TRBV4-3	TRBJ2-2	TRBD1	CASNDRGRGTGELFF	TGCGCCAGCAACGACAGGGGGCGCGGTACCGGGGAGCTGTTTTTT
-	TRBV9	TRBJ1-3	-	CASSRLGGNTIYF	TGTGCCAGCAGTAGGCTCGGCGGAAACACCATATATTTT
few	TRBV28	TRBJ1-3	-	CASSLFRTNGNTIYF	TGTGCCAGCAGTCTCTTTCGGACAAACGGAAACACCATATATTTT